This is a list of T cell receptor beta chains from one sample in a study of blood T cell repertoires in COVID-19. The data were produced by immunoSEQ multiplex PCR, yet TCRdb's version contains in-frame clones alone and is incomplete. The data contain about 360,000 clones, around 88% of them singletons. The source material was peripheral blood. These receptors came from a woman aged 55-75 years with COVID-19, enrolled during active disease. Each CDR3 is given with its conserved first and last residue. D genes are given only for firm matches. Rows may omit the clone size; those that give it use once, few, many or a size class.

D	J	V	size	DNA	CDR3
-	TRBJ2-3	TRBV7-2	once	TGTGCCAGCAGCCCCAACAATTGGGCTACGCAGTATTTT	CASSPNNWATQYF
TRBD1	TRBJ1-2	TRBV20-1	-	TGCAGTGCTATCAGGGGGAATGGCTACACCTTC	CSAIRGNGYTF
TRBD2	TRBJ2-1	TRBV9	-	TGTGCCAGCAGCGCTAGCGGGGACTCCTACAATGAGCAGTTCTTC	CASSASGDSYNEQFF
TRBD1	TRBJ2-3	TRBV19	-	TGTGCCAGTAGCTCTCCATCTGGACAGGGCCCAGATACGCAGTATTTT	CASSSPSGQGPDTQYF
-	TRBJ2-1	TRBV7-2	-	TGTGCCAGCAGCTCGAGACGAGGGGGGGCAGTCAATGAGCAGTTCTTC	CASSSRRGGAVNEQFF
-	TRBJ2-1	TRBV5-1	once	TGCGCCAGCAGCTTGGTGGGTAACTACTGGAATGAGCAGTTCTTC	CASSLVGNYWNEQFF
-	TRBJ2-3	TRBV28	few	TGTGCCAGCAGTTTAGTGAGGGCGGGCGGCACAGATACGCAGTATTTT	CASSLVRAGGTDTQYF
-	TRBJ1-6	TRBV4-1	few	TGCGCCAGCAGCCAAGTGTCAGGGACAAATTCACCCCTCCACTTT	CASSQVSGTNSPLHF
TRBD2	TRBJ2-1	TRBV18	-	TGTGCCAGCTCACCCCTACGGGGGGGGACCAATCTTGCAGTCCGGTTCTTC	CASSPLRGGTNLAVRFF
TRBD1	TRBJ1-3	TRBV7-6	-	TGTGCCAGCAGCTTATTGTGGGAAGGGACAGGGTCCTACTCTGGAAACACCATATATTTT	CASSLLWEGTGSYSGNTIYF
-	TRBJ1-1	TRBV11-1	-	TGTGCCAGCAGCTTAGCGTCTGTTACAACAGGTGAAGCTTTCTTT	CASSLASVTTGEAFF
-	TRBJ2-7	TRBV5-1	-	TGCGCCAGCAGACAGACCAGCCTCGAGCAGTACTTC	CASRQTSLEQYF
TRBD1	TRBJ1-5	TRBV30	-	TGTGCCTGGAACAAGGACAGGAATCAGCCCCAGCATTTT	CAWNKDRNQPQHF
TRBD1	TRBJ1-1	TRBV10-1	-	TGCGCCAGCAGCGCATTCGACAGGGCGAACACTGAAGCTTTCTTT	CASSAFDRANTEAFF
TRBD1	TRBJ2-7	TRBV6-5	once	TGTGCCAGCAGTTTTCGACAGGGACCCTACGAGCAGTACTTC	CASSFRQGPYEQYF
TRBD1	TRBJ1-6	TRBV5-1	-	TGCGCCAGCAGCTCGATCGCTACCGGGACAGGATCCTCACCCCTCCACTTT	CASSSIATGTGSSPLHF
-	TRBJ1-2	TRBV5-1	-	TGCGCCAGCAGCCCCTCGCCCCCAGGGGCCAGTGGCTACACCTTC	CASSPSPPGASGYTF
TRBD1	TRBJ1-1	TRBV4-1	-	TGCGCCAGCAGCCTACAGACGGGACAGGGGTTTAACACTGAAGCTTTCTTT	CASSLQTGQGFNTEAFF
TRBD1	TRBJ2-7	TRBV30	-	TGTGCCTGGAGTCGGACAGGGGTTATCTACGAGCAGTACTTC	CAWSRTGVIYEQYF
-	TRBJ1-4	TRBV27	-	TGTGCCACCCGCCTCAGGAAGAGAAGTGCAACTAATGAAAAACTGTTTTTT	CATRLRKRSATNEKLFF
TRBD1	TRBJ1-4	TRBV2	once	TGTGCATCGGGACAGGGCGGTGAAAAACTGTTTTTT	CASGQGGEKLFF
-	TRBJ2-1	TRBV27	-	TGTGCCAGCAGTTACGGGGGTGGAAATGAGCAGTTCTTC	CASSYGGGNEQFF
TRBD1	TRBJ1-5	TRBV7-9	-	TGTGCCAGCAGGCGCGACAGGGGAAAATTTTGTCATAGCAATCAGCCCCAGCATTTT	CASRRDRGKFCHSNQPQHF
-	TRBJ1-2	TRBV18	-	TGTGCCAGCTTGTTGGGGCCAGATAACTATGGCTACACCTTC	CASLLGPDNYGYTF
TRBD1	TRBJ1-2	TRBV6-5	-	TGTGCCAGCAGTTACTCGGGACAGGGCGGTCCTAACGGCTACACCTTC	CASSYSGQGGPNGYTF
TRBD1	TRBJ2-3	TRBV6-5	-	TGTGCCACCTCGCAGGGGGATACAGATACGCAGTATTTT	CATSQGDTDTQYF
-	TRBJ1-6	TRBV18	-	TGTGCCAGCTCACTAGTCGGTTCACCCCTCCACTTT	CASSLVGSPLHF
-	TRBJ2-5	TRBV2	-	TGTGCCAGCAGTCAAGAGGGGGGGACCCAAAAGACCCAGTACTTC	CASSQEGGTQKTQYF
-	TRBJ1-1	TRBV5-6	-	TGTGCCAGCAGCCAAACCGGTCCTGAAGCTTTCTTT	CASSQTGPEAFF
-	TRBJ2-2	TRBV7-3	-	TGTGCCAGCAGGGCCACCGGGGAGCTGTTTTTT	CASRATGELFF
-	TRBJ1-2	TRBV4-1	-	TGCGCCAGCAGCCAAGATGTCCCTGCCGGGGACTTTCTTGGCTACACCTTC	CASSQDVPAGDFLGYTF
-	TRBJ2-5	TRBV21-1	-	TGTGCCAGCAATTCTTTACATGGCGGGGGGTGGACCCAGTACTTC	CASNSLHGGGWTQYF
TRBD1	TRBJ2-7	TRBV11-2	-	TGTGCCAGCAGCCTCCGTCGACAGGGACGCGATCGGAGTAACGAGCAGTACTTC	CASSLRRQGRDRSNEQYF
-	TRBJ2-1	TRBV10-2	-	TGCGCCAGCGCTACCGACAGCTCCTACAATGAGCAGTTCTTC	CASATDSSYNEQFF
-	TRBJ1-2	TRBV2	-	TGTGCCAGCCTATATGCAGGGGATGGCTACACCTTC	CASLYAGDGYTF
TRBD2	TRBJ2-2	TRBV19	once	TGTGCCAGTAGTTCGCGACTAGCGGGGACCGGGGAGCTGTTTTTT	CASSSRLAGTGELFF
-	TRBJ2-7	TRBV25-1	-	TGTGCCAGCACCATGAAAGGAGACGAGCAGTACTTC	CASTMKGDEQYF
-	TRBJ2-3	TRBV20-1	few	TGCAGTGCTAGTGAGGCGACTTCAAGTTCAGATACGCAGTATTTT	CSASEATSSSDTQYF
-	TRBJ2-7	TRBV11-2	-	TGTGCCAGCAGCTTAGATCGTGGGAGCTCCTACGAGCAGTACTTC	CASSLDRGSSYEQYF
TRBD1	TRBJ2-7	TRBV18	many	TGTGCCAGCTCACCCGGGACAGAAGCCTCCTACGAGCAGTACTTC	CASSPGTEASYEQYF
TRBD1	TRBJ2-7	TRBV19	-	TGTGCCAGTAGTGCGGACAGGGGCGAGCAGTACTTC	CASSADRGEQYF
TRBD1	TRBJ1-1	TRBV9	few	TGTGCCAGCAGCGCCGGACAGGGGAGTTTTATGAACACTGAAGCTTTCTTT	CASSAGQGSFMNTEAFF
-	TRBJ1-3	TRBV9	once	TGTGCCAGCAGCGTATCTGTGTCGGGGGGAAACACCATATATTTT	CASSVSVSGGNTIYF
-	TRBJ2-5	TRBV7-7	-	TGTGCCAGCAGCTTAGGGCGGGATAAAGAGACCCAGTACTTC	CASSLGRDKETQYF
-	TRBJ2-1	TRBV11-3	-	TGTGCCAGCAGCTTAGGAGTTTCTAGCGCCAATGAGCAGTTCTTC	CASSLGVSSANEQFF
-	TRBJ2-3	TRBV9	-	TGTGCCAGCAATGTTGCGGGGGCGAGCACAGATACGCAGTATTTT	CASNVAGASTDTQYF
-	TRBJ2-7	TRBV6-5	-	TGTGCCAGCAGTTACTCGAAGCCAGGTTACGAGCAGTACTTC	CASSYSKPGYEQYF
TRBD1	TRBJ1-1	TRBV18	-	TGTGCCAGCTCACCACCGACGACAGGGCTCATGAACACTGAAGCTTTCTTT	CASSPPTTGLMNTEAFF
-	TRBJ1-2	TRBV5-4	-	TGTGCCAGCAGCCCCGGGACACCGGGATATGGCTACACCTTC	CASSPGTPGYGYTF
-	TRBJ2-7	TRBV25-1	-	TGTGCCAGCAGTGCGCAGGGGAGTTGGAGCCACGAGCAGTACTTC	CASSAQGSWSHEQYF
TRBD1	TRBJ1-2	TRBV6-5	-	TGTGCCAGCATTCGGACAGGGGGCCATGGCTACACCTTC	CASIRTGGHGYTF
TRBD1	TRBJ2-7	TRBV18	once	TGTGCCAGCTCACCACGGAAGGACAGGGGATACGAGCAGTACTTC	CASSPRKDRGYEQYF
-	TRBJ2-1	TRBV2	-	TGTGCCAGCAGTTACCGGGACACCCTACCCTACAATGAGCAGTTCTTC	CASSYRDTLPYNEQFF
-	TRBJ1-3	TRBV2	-	TGTGCCAGCAGTGATGGAGGGGCAGGTGGAAACACCATATATTTT	CASSDGGAGGNTIYF
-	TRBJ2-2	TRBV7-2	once	TGTGCCAGCAGCTTCAAGAGCGGCACCGGGGAGCTGTTTTTT	CASSFKSGTGELFF